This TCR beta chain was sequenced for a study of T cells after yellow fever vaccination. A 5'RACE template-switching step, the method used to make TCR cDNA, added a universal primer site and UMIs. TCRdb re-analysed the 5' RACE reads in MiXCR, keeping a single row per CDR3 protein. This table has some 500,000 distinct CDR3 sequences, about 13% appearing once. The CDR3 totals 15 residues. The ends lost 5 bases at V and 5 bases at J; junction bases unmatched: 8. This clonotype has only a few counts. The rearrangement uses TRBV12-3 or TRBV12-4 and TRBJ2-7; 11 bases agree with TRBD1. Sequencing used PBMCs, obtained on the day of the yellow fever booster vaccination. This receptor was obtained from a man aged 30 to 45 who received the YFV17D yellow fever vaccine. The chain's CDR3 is CASSDTRTGGDEQYF. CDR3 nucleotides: TGTGCCAGCAGTGATACAAGGACAGGGGGCGACGAGCAGTACTTC.